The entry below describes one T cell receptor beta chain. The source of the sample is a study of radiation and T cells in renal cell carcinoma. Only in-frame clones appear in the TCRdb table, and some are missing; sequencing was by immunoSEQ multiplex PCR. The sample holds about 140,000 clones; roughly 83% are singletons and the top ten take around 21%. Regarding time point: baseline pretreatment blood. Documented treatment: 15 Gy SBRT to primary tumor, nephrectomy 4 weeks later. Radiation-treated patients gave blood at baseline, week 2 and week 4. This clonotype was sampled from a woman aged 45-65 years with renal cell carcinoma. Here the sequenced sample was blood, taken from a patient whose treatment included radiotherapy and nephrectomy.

This CDR3 is CASSLAGEQFF. In DNA form, the CDR3 reads TGTGCCAGCAGCTTAGCGGGTGAGCAGTTCTTC. The chain joins TRBV13 to TRBJ2-1; D call uncertain. V was pared by 1 base and J by 9 bases, with 4 bases between. The CDR3 runs 11 residues. From germline, CDR1 is PRHDT and CDR2 FYEKMQ (reference sequence).